The 24 T cell receptor beta chains below all came from one sample that was sequenced in a study of cytomegalovirus exposure and HLA in healthy donors. The table came from immunoSEQ multiplex PCR; TCRdb's copy has only in-frame clones and leaves some out. The table includes about 280,000 clones, approximately 86% detected once. The material sequenced was PBMCs. These receptors originate from a woman aged 18-29 years in good health and CMV-seronegative.

The gene calls are TRBV5-4 and TRBJ2-7; tentative D call: TRBD2 (7 bases). Trimming removed 4 bases from V and 4 bases from J, with 21 bases in between. The CDR3 is 16 residues long. Germline lookup yields CDR1 SGHNT and CDR2 YYREEE (reference sequence). Written as DNA, the CDR3 is TGTGCCAGCAGCCCGCCGGGGGGCGTTCCCAAATACGAGCAGTACTTC. The encoded protein is CASSPPGGVPKYEQYF.

The chain couples TRBV11-2 to TRBJ1-5; 7 bases line up with TRBD1. Per germline, CDR1 SGHAT and CDR2 FQNNGV. CDR3 size: 15 residues. The trim removed 1 base at V and 3 bases at J, leaving 3 bases unmatched. CDR3 region: CASSLGGQYNQPQHF. As DNA, the CDR3 is TGTGCCAGCAGCTTAGGGGGACAGTACAATCAGCCCCAGCATTTT.

The chain couples TRBV29-1 to TRBJ2-1, with D perhaps matching TRBD1 (5 bases). The CDR3 extends over 15 amino acids. Germline V CDR1 and CDR2: SQVTM, ANQGSEA. Trimming stripped 2 bases from V and 1 base from J, with 12 bases between. DNA for the CDR3: TGCAGCGTTGAACAGGGAATATGGTCCTACAATGAGCAGTTCTTC. As protein: CSVEQGIWSYNEQFF.

CDR3 nucleotide sequence: TGTGCCAGCAGCTTACCGCCAGGGCTCTCGTATGGCTACACCTTC. Translating it yields CASSLPPGLSYGYTF. The chain employs TRBV11-3 and TRBJ1-2; maybe TRBD1 (5 bases). Germline loops: CDR1 SGHNT, CDR2 YENEEA. The CDR3 runs 15 residues. V was shortened by 2 bases and J by 5 bases, with 15 bases between the two germline ends. Combining the CDR3 with reference TRBV11-3 and TRBJ1-2 gives the whole variable domain EAGVVQSPRYKIIEKKQPVAFWCNPISGHNTLYWYLQNLGQGPELLIRYENEEAVDDSQLPKDRFSAERLKGVDSTLKIQPAELGDSAVYLCASSLPPGLSYGYTFGSGTRLTVV.

This clone was picked up a small number of times. This chain connects TRBV10-3 to TRBJ2-3, with TRBD1 identical over 9 bases. V gave up 6 bases and J gave up 4 bases; unmatched junction bases: 17. Germline CDR1 ENHRY, CDR2 SYGVKD. The CDR3 totals 18 residues. The CDR3 loop reads CAIRSDRGHPGSADTQYF. In DNA, the CDR3 is TGTGCCATCAGATCGGACAGGGGCCACCCGGGATCGGCAGATACGCAGTATTTT.

In this sample, this clone turned up once. The rearrangement links TRBV6-4 to TRBJ2-1; 8 bases line up with TRBD2. Trimming at V came to 2 bases and at J to 4 bases, leaving 4 bases not matched to a gene. Germline V gene data show CDR1 as MRHNA and CDR2 as SNTAGT. The CDR3 loop spans 15 amino acids. The CDR3 sequence is CASSDPAGDYNEQFF. The DNA for the CDR3 is TGTGCCAGCAGTGACCCAGCGGGGGATTACAATGAGCAGTTCTTC.

The V gene is TRBV2, the J gene TRBJ2-7, with TRBD1 matching 9 bases. Trimming cost V 7 bases and J 0 bases; bases outside gene matches: 7. This CDR3 has 15 residues. The germline CDR1 and CDR2 sequences are SNHLY and FYNNEI. The CDR3 reads CASNLQGAPSYEQYF. For the CDR3, the DNA is TGTGCCAGCAACCTACAGGGGGCCCCCTCCTACGAGCAGTACTTC.

This clone was counted once. Other nucleotide sequences from this sample produce the same CDR3. The V gene is TRBV7-2, the J gene TRBJ1-5; 7 positions agree with TRBD1. Germline assignment: CDR1 SGHTA and CDR2 FQGNSA. With 3 bases clipped from V and 4 bases from J, the junction kept 3 bases outside the gene matches. The CDR3 is 14 residues long. The CDR3 DNA reads as TGTGCCAGCAGCTTGAAACAGGGGAATCAGCCCCAGCATTTT. This sequence encodes CASSLKQGNQPQHF.

The chain has TRBV6-5 and TRBJ2-3, with TRBD2 matching over 7 bases. V lost 0 bases, J lost 3 bases, and 3 bases stayed unmatched. Germline V lookup: CDR1 MNHEY, CDR2 SVGAGI. The CDR3 length is 15 residues. The CDR3 loop reads CASSYSLGGTDTQYF. The CDR3 DNA sequence: TGTGCCAGCAGTTACTCTTTGGGGGGGACAGATACGCAGTATTTT.

This rearrangement joins TRBV7-8 to TRBJ2-1; the D gene is possibly TRBD1 (6 bases). Germline CDR1 and CDR2: SGHVS and FQNEAQ. This CDR3 comprises 14 residues. Trimming took 0 bases from V and 5 from J, leaving 8 bases between them. The CDR3 spells CASSLANRDNEQFF. DNA of the CDR3: TGTGCCAGCAGCTTAGCCAACAGGGACAATGAGCAGTTCTTC.

The chain combines TRBV9 with TRBJ1-2, with 9 bases aligning to TRBD1. Germline CDR1 is SGDLS and CDR2 is YYNGEE. V shed 4 bases and J 7 bases; nucleotides not matched to a gene: 5. This CDR3 is built from 13 residues. The CDR3 DNA is TGTGCCAGCAGCCCGGGACAGGGATTTGGCTACACCTTC. Protein product: CASSPGQGFGYTF.

This rearrangement joins TRBV6-4 to TRBJ1-1, with 12 bases fitting TRBD1. The CDR3 totals 18 residues. The germline CDR1 and CDR2 sequences are MRHNA and SNTAGT. With V trimmed by 6 bases and J by 1 base, 12 bases remained unmatched. CDR3 nucleotide sequence: TGTGCCAGCAGGAGGGACAGGGGGCGCCGGAGGAGGAACACTGAAGCTTTCTTT. It translates to CASRRDRGRRRRNTEAFF.

In regard to this clone: The junction shows a germline mismatch at one end, possibly a read error. V and J are TRBV2 and TRBJ1-5; possible D gene TRBD1, 6 bases. The CDR3 runs 15 residues. Germline V CDR1 and CDR2: SNHLY, FYNNEI. The chain's CDR3 is CASSEDRTALQPQHF. The DNA of the CDR3 is TGTGCCAGCAGCGAAGACAGGACAGCTCTCCAGCCCCAGCATTTT.

This clone came up a few times. V usage is TRBV7-8 and J usage is TRBJ2-3; D gene uncertain. This CDR3 contains 13 residues. The ends were cut back, 1 base at V and 2 bases at J, with 4 bases in the middle. Germline-derived CDR1 and CDR2 are SGHVS and FQNEAQ. This CDR3 is CASSLDYTDTQYF. CDR3 in DNA: TGTGCCAGCAGCTTAGACTACACAGATACGCAGTATTTT.

The chain has TRBV6-5 and TRBJ2-1, with 8 nucleotides matching TRBD2. J gave up 5 bases and V 8 bases, and 8 bases lay outside the gene matches. The CDR3 spans 14 residues. Germline values: CDR1 MNHEY, CDR2 SVGAGI. The CDR3 sequence is CASGVLAADNEQFF. The CDR3 bases are TGTGCCAGCGGGGTACTAGCGGCCGACAATGAGCAGTTCTTC.

V and J are TRBV27 and TRBJ2-2, with 7 bases identical to TRBD1. The V segment lost 7 bases and the J segment 4 bases; nucleotides outside the gene matches: 9. CDR3 length: 15 amino acids. Germline values: CDR1 MNHEY, CDR2 SMNVEV (reference sequence). This CDR3 reads CASNIQGTITGELFF. CDR3 in DNA: TGTGCCAGCAACATACAGGGGACCATCACCGGGGAGCTGTTTTTT.

This rearrangement joins TRBV6-5 to TRBJ1-2, with 7 nucleotides matching TRBD1. The V gene end was trimmed by 5 bases and the J gene end by 4 bases; junction bases not matched to a gene: 10. CDR1 and CDR2 from the germline V gene are MNHEY and SVGAGI. This CDR3 spans 15 amino acids. The CDR3 DNA is TGTGCCAGCAGTCCCCCGGTCAGGGGGGTCTATGGCTACACCTTC. As protein: CASSPPVRGVYGYTF.

In DNA form, the CDR3 reads TGTGCCAGCGACGTTTGGGGCGGGAGATCCAATGAGCAGTTCTTC. As protein: CASDVWGGRSNEQFF. The rearrangement links TRBV11-1 to TRBJ2-1, with 7 positions matching TRBD2. Germline CDR1 is SGHAT and CDR2 is FQDESV (reference sequence). Trimming cost V 8 bases and J 6 bases; bases outside gene matches: 13. The CDR3 runs to 15 residues.

The rearrangement links TRBV9 to TRBJ2-2; TRBD2 matches at 8 bases. Germline V gene lookup returns CDR1 SGDLS and CDR2 YYNGEE. The CDR3 has 15 residues. The J segment lost 3 bases and the V segment lost 5 bases, leaving 6 bases of the junction unmatched. CDR3 loop: CASRYGLADTGELFF. Here the CDR3 DNA reads TGTGCCAGCAGATACGGACTAGCCGACACCGGGGAGCTGTTTTTT. Using reference TRBV9 and TRBJ2-2 for the parts outside the CDR3, the full variable domain is DSGVTQTPKHLITATGQRVTLRCSPRSGDLSVYWYQQSLDQGLQFLIQYYNGEERAKGNILERFSAQQFPDLHSELNLSSLELGDSALYFCASRYGLADTGELFFGEGSRLTVL.

V usage is TRBV6-1 and J usage is TRBJ2-3, with D tentatively TRBD1 (5 bases). There are 15 residues in the CDR3. Between the trimmed V and J ends, which lost 5 bases and 4 bases, there was a span of 16 bases. Germline assignment: CDR1 MNHNS and CDR2 SASEGT. The CDR3 region is CASSSEDGAADTQYF. The CDR3 DNA reads TGTGCCAGCAGTTCTGAAGATGGGGCGGCAGATACGCAGTATTTT.

This clone showed up just a few times. The chain uses TRBV2 and TRBJ1-2; maybe TRBD1 (5 bases). V lost 1 base and J 4 bases, leaving 10 bases between the germline ends. This CDR3 is 14 amino acids long. CDR1 is SNHLY and CDR2 is FYNNEI in the germline V gene. This CDR3 is CASSEGHRLYGYTF. The CDR3 DNA follows: TGTGCCAGCAGTGAAGGCCACAGGCTCTATGGCTACACCTTC.

This clone was seen a single time. This chain links TRBV29-1 with TRBJ1-2, with TRBD1 matching 9 bases. Germline CDR1 and CDR2: SQVTM and ANQGSEA. This CDR3 is 15 amino acids long. V shed 4 bases and J 11 bases; nucleotides not matched to a gene: 17. The CDR3 region has the DNA TGCAGCGTTGCGAGCTACAGGGGGCCCGGGGGCAGTTACACCTTC. This gives the protein CSVASYRGPGGSYTF.

This chain connects TRBV4-3 to TRBJ1-4; the D gene is possibly TRBD1 (6 bases). The CDR3 has 15 amino acids. V dropped 4 bases and J dropped 8 bases, with 17 bases sitting between them. The germline V gene has CDR1 LGHNA and CDR2 YSLEER. The CDR3 loop reads CASSRAGESGEKLFF. In nucleotides, the CDR3 is TGCGCCAGCAGCCGAGCAGGGGAGTCAGGCGAAAAACTGTTTTTT.

This sequence joins TRBV10-2 and TRBJ2-1, with a tentative D call TRBD2 (5 bases). Trimming took off 8 bases at V and 0 bases at J, with 20 bases between the two ends. The CDR3 covers 17 residues. Germline V gene data show CDR1 as WSHSY and CDR2 as SAAADI. The CDR3 sequence: CASGYLGSASSYNEQFF. CDR3 bases: TGCGCCAGCGGCTACCTTGGGAGCGCCAGCTCCTACAATGAGCAGTTCTTC.